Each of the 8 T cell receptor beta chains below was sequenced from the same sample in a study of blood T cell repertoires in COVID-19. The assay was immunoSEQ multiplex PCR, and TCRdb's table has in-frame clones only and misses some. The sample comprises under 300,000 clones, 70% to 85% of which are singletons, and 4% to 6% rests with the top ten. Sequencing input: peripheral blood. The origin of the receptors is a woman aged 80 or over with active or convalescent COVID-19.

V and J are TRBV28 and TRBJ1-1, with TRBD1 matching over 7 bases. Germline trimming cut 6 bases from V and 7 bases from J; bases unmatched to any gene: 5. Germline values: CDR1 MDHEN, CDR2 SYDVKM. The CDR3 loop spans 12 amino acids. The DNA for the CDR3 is TGTGCCAGCAGGGAGGGGGCACGTGAAGCTTTCTTT. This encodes CASREGAREAFF.

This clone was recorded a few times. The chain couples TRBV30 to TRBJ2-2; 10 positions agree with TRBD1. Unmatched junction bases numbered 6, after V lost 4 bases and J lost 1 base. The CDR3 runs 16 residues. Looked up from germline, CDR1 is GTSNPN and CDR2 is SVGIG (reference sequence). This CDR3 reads CAWTTGTGVNTGELFF. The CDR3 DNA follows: TGTGCCTGGACCACCGGGACAGGGGTGAACACCGGGGAGCTGTTTTTT.

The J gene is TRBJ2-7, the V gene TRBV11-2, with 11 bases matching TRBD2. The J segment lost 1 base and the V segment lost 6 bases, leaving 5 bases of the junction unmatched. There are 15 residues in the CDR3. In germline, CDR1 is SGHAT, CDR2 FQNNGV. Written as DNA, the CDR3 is TGTGCCAGCAGACACACTAGCGGGGGTTCCTACGAGCAGTACTTC. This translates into CASRHTSGGSYEQYF. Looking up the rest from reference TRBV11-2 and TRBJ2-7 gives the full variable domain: EAGVAQSPRYKIIEKRQSVAFWCNPISGHATLYWYQQILGQGPKLLIQFQNNGVVDDSQLPKDRFSAERLKGVDSTLKIQPAKLEDSAVYLCASRHTSGGSYEQYFGPGTRLTVT.

CDR3 sequence (DNA): TGTGCCACCAGTGACGCACAGGGGGTAGACTATGGCTACACCTTC. This gives the protein CATSDAQGVDYGYTF. The rearrangement uses TRBV24-1 and TRBJ1-2; 8 bases agree with TRBD1. V lost 4 bases to trimming and J lost 3 bases; unmatched junction nucleotides: 6. Per germline, CDR1 KGHDR and CDR2 SFDVKD. The CDR3 covers 15 residues.

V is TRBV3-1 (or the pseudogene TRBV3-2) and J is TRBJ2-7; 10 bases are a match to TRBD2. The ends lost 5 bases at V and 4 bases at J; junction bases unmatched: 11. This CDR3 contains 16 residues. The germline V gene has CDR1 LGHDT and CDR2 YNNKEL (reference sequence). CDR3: CASSLGSGGASYEQYF. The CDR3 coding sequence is TGTGCCAGCAGCTTAGGGAGCGGGGGGGCCTCATACGAGCAGTACTTC.

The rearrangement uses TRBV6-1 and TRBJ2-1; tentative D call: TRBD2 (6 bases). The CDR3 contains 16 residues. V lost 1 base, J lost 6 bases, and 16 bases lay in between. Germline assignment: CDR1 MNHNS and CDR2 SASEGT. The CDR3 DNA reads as TGTGCCAGCAGTGAAGGCCGGGGCGGGATGATCAATGAGCAGTTCTTC. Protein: CASSEGRGGMINEQFF.

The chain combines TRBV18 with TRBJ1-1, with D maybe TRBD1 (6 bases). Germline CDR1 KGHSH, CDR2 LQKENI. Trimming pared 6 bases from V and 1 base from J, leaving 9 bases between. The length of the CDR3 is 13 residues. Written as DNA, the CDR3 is TGTGCCAGCTCGGCGGACAGGAACACTGAAGCTTTCTTT. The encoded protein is CASSADRNTEAFF.

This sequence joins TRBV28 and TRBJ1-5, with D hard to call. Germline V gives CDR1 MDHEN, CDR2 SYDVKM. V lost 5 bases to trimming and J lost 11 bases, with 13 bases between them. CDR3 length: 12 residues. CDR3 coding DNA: TGTGCCAGCAGTGTGGCCCAGAGGGCCCAGCATTTT. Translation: CASSVAQRAQHF. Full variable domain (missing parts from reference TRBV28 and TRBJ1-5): DVKVTQSSRYLVKRTGEKVFLECVQDMDHENMFWYRQDPGLGLRLIYFSYDVKMKEKGDIPEGYSVSREKKERFSLILESASTNQTSMYLCASSVAQRAQHFGDGTRLSIL.